A selection of T cell receptor beta chains follows, all from one sample in a study of healthy donors' naive CD4 and CD8 T cells. TCRdb independently ran MiXCR on the reads; one entry per CDR3 protein. Of some 190,000 distinct CDR3 sequences in the sample, around three quarters were seen once. Sequenced sample: naive CD4+ and CD8+ T cells sorted from blood, pooled from several donors. The receptors derive from a pool of human donors in good health; the sample pools cells from several healthy donors. Each CDR3 is given without its conserved first and last residue. Each record gives: V gene, J gene, CDR3 protein.

TRBV29-1	TRBJ2-7	SVVSLAGREKY
TRBV19	TRBJ2-1	ASSDIAGGYNEQF
TRBV27	TRBJ2-7	ASTSGQGSYEQY
TRBV30	TRBJ1-1	AWSPVTEAF
TRBV7-8	TRBJ2-3	ASSHDRRTPNTDTQY
TRBV4-2	TRBJ1-1	ASSLQQGNTEAF
TRBV12-3/TRBV12-4	TRBJ2-5	ASSSWDRAKTQY
TRBV5-1	TRBJ2-7	ASSTGTGGNEQY
TRBV6-5	TRBJ2-1	ASSELASYNEQF
TRBV20-1	TRBJ2-1	SARHWTSGRVSEQF
TRBV6-5	TRBJ2-1	ASSYRRTSRSDEQF
TRBV27	TRBJ2-7	ASTLRGPATYEQY
TRBV5-1	TRBJ2-6	ASGSPQNSGANVLT
TRBV29-1	TRBJ1-1	SVDPRNTEAF
TRBV5-5	TRBJ2-7	ASSWGTDFYEQY
TRBV29-1	TRBJ2-3	SVEFLAGTSTDTQY
TRBV30	TRBJ1-1	AWSVPQTGNTEAF
TRBV29-1	TRBJ1-2	SVEAGPSYGYT
TRBV7-8	TRBJ2-1	ASSLRPVRGGAYNEQF
TRBV19	TRBJ2-5	ASSMGQGGQETQY
TRBV5-5	TRBJ2-3	ASSLRYMIDTQY
TRBV29-1	TRBJ1-1	SVGEGWAEAF
TRBV19	TRBJ1-2	ASSTLTTFYT
TRBV5-4	TRBJ2-3	ASSSSDRGDTQY
TRBV6-5	TRBJ2-2	ASSYRTGELF
TRBV29-1	TRBJ2-1	SVASGRSLF
TRBV19	TRBJ1-2	ASSIPGGVDYGYT
TRBV19	TRBJ2-7	ASSNTDRAALTRYEQY
TRBV10-3	TRBJ2-5	AISGTEKETQY
TRBV4-1	TRBJ2-4	ATSAGGAGAKNIQY
TRBV20-1	TRBJ2-2	SARIQVLFWTGELF
TRBV19	TRBJ2-5	ASSTLAGVSETQY
TRBV13	TRBJ1-2	ASSFRVNYGYT
TRBV7-8	TRBJ2-3	ASSLSHRALITDTQY
TRBV6-2/TRBV6-3	TRBJ2-2	ASSSTGWGELF
TRBV5-6	TRBJ2-7	ASSLGERNEQY
TRBV27	TRBJ1-5	ASRSPTGNQPQH